This T cell receptor beta chain comes out of a study of shared clonotypes between healthy human individuals. Across the whole study: Researchers assigned three CD4 naive, three CD4 memory, two CD8 naive and one CD8 memory plate to each donor. Whole-study findings and limits: Across a handful of donors, naive CD4 shared 5% to 6%, naive CD8 3% to 3.5%, memory CD4 2% to 2.5%, memory CD8 over 0.3%.

Some clones are missing from TCRdb's copy, which holds only in-frame ones; the method was immunoSEQ multiplex PCR. Among 1.4 million to 1.5 million clones, 95% to 97% were seen once, and the ten largest hold 1.2%. Regarding this clone: Antigen unknown. Other DNA sequences within the sample encode an identical CDR3.

The CDR3 covers 13 residues. Trimming took 4 bases from V and 5 from J, leaving 10 bases between them. The germline V gene has CDR1 SGHRS and CDR2 YFSETQ. The rearrangement links TRBV5-1 to TRBJ2-1; possible D gene TRBD1, 5 bases. The source material was naive CD4+ T cells sorted from blood. The subset is: CD45RA+ positively selected. The clonotype originates from a man aged 25-45 years in good health. The CDR3 sequence is CASSLLTDNEQFF. The CDR3 DNA is TGCGCCAGCAGCCTCTTGACAGACAATGAGCAGTTCTTC.